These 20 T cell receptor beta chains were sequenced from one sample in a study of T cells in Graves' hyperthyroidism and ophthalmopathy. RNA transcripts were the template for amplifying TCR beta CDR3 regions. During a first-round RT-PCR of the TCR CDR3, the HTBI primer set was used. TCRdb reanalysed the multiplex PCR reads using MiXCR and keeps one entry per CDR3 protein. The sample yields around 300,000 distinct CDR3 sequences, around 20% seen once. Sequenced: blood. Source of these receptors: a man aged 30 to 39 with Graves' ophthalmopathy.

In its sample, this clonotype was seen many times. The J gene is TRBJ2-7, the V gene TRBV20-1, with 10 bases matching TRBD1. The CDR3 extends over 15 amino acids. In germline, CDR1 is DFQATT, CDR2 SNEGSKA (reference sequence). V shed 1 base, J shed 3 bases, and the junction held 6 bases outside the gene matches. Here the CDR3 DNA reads TGCAGTGCTAGAGCCCAGACAGGGGGCGGCTACGAGCAGTACTTC. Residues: CSARAQTGGGYEQYF.

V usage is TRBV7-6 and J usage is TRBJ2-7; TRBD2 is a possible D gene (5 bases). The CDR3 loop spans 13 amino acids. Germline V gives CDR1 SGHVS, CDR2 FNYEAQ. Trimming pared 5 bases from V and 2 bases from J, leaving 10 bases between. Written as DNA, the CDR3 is TGTGCCAGCAGCAGAGCGGATACCTACGAGCAGTACTTC. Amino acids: CASSRADTYEQYF.

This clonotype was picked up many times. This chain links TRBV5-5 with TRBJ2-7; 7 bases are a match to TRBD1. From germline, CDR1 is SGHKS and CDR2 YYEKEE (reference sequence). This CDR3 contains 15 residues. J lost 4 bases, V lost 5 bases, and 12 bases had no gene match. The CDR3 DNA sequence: TGTGCCAGCAGACTGGGCCTGGACAGGCGGTACGAGCAGTACTTC. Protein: CASRLGLDRRYEQYF.

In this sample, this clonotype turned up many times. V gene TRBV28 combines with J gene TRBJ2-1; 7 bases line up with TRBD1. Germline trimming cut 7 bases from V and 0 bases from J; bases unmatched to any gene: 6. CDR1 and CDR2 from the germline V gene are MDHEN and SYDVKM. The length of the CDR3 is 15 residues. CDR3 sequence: CASKIRTGSYNEQFF. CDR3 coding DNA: TGTGCCAGCAAAATCAGGACAGGCTCCTACAATGAGCAGTTCTTC.

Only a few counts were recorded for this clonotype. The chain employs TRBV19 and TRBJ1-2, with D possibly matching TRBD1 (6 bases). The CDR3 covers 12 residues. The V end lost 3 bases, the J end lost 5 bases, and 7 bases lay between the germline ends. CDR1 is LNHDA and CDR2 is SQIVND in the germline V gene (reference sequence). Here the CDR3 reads CASSIGQYGYTF. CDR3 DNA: TGTGCCAGTAGTATTGGACAGTATGGCTACACCTTC.

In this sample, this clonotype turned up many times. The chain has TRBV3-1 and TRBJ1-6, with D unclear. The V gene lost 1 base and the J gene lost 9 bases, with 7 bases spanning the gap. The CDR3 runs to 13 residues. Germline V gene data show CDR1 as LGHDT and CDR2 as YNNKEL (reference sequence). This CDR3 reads CASSQVGVSPLHF. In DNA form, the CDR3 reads TGTGCCAGCAGCCAAGTCGGAGTTTCACCCCTCCACTTT.

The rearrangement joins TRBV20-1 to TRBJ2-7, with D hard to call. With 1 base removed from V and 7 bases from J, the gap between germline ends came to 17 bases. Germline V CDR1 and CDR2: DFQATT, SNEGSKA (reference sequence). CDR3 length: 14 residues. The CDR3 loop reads CSARVAGPHPEQYF. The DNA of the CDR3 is TGCAGTGCTAGAGTAGCCGGACCTCACCCGGAGCAGTACTTC.

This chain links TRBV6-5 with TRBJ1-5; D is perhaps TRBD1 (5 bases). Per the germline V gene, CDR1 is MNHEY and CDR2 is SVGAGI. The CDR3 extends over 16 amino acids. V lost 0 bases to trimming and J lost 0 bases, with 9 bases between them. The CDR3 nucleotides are TGTGCCAGCAGTTACTCGAGACAGTATAGCAATCAGCCCCAGCATTTT. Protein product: CASSYSRQYSNQPQHF.

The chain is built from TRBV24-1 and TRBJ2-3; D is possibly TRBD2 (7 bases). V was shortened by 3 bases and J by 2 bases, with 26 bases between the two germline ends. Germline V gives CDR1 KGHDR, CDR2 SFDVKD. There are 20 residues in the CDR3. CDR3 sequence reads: CATSDRRQARREEPTDTQYF. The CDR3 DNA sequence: TGTGCCACCAGTGATAGAAGACAGGCGAGACGGGAGGAACCCACAGATACGCAGTATTTT.

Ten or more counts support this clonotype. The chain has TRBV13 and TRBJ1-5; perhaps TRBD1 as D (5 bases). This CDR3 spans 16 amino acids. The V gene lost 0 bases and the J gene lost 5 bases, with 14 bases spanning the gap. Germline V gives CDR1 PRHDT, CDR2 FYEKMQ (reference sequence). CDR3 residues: CASSLGGRGRDQPQHF. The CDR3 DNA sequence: TGTGCCAGCAGCTTAGGGGGGCGGGGGAGAGATCAGCCCCAGCATTTT.

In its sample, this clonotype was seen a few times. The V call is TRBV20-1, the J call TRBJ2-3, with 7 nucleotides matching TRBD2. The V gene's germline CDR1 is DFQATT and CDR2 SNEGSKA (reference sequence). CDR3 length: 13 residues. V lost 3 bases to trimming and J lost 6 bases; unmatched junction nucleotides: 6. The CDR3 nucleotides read TGCAGTGCTAGTTCGGGAGGATCGGATACGCAGTATTTT. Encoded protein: CSASSGGSDTQYF.

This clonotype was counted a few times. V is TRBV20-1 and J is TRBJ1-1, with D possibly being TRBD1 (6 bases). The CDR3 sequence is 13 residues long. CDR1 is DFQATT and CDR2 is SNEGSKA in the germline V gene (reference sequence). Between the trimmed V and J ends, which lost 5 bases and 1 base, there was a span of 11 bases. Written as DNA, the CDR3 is TGCAGTGCTGCCGGGACAAAGAACACTGAAGCTTTCTTT. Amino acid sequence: CSAAGTKNTEAFF.

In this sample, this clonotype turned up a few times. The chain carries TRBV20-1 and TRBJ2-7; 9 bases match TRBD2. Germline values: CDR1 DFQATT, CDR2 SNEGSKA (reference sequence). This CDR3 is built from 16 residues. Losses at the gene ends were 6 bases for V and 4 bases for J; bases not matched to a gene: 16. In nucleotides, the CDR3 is TGCAGTGCCGCAAGCGGGAGGACGGGTAGGGAATACGAGCAGTACTTC. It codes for CSAASGRTGREYEQYF.

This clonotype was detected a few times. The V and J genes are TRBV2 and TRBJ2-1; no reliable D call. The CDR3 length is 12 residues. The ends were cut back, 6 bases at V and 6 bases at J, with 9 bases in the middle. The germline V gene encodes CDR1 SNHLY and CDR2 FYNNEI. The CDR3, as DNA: TGTGCCAGCAGGAGTCCCAGCAATGAGCAGTTCTTC. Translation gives CASRSPSNEQFF.

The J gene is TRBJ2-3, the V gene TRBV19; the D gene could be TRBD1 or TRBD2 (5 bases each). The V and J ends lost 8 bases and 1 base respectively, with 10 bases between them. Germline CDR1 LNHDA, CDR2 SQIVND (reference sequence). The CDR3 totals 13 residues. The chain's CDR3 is CASRDLRTDTQYF. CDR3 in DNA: TGTGCCAGTCGGGACCTCCGCACAGATACGCAGTATTTT. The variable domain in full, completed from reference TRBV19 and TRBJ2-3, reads DGGITQSPKYLFRKEGQNVTLSCEQNLNHDAMYWYRQDPGQGLRLIYYSQIVNDFQKGDIAEGYSVSREKKESFPLTVTSAQKNPTAFYLCASRDLRTDTQYFGPGTRLTVL.

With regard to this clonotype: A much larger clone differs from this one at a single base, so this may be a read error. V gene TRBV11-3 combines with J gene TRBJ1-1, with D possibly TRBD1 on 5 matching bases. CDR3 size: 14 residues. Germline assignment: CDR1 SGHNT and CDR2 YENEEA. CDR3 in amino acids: CASSPGTPIIEALF. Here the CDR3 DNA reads TGTGCCAGCAGCCCCGGGACTCCAATTATTGAAGCTCTCTTT.

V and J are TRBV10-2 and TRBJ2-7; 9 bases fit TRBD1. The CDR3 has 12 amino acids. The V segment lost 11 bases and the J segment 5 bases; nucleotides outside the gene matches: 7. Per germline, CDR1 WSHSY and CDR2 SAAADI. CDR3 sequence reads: CAGGQGADEQYF. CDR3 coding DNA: TGCGCCGGGGGACAGGGAGCCGACGAGCAGTACTTC.

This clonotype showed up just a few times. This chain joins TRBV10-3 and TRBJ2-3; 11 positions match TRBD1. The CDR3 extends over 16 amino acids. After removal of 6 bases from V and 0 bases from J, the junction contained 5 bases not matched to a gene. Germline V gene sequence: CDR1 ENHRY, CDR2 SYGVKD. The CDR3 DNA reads TGTGCCATCAGGGGGGACAGGGGGTCGAGCACAGATACGCAGTATTTT. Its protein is CAIRGDRGSSTDTQYF.

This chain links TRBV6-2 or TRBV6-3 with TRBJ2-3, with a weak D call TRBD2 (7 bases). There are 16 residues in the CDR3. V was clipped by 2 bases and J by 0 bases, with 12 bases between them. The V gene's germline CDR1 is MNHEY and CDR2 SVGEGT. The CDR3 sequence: CASSYKGGASTDTQYF. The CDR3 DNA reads TGTGCCAGCAGTTACAAAGGGGGGGCCAGCACAGATACGCAGTATTTT.

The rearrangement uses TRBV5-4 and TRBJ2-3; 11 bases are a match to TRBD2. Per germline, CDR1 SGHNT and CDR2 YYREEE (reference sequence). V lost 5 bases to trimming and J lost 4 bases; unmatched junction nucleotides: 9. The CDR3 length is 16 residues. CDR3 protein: CASRPGTSGFPDTQYF. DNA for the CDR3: TGTGCCAGCAGACCGGGGACTAGCGGTTTCCCAGATACGCAGTATTTT.